This TCR beta chain was captured by sequencing in a study of blood T cell repertoires in COVID-19. Study overall: Both acute and convalescent COVID-19 samples were obtained from the United States, Italy and Spain. From T cells, B-cell-depleted T cells, or PBMCs came the material, which was cDNA or gDNA.

The CDR3 loop spans 15 amino acids. Germline values: CDR1 SGDLS, CDR2 YYNGEE. V was trimmed by 4 bases and J by 0 bases, leaving 8 bases between them. This table comes from immunoSEQ multiplex PCR, and its TCRdb copy is limited to in-frame clones, with some not included. The sample has approximately 280,000 clones; approximately 85% are singletons. Specimen: peripheral blood. This sequence originates from a woman in her sixties or seventies with acute or convalescent COVID-19. The chain has TRBV9 and TRBJ2-6; no clear D gene. As DNA, the CDR3 is TGTGCCAGCAGCCTTACTACCTCTGGGGCCAACGTCCTGACTTTC. Protein sequence: CASSLTTSGANVLTF.